The clone carrying this TCR beta chain was counted only a few times. Its antigen remains unknown. There are 14 residues in the CDR3. CDR1 and CDR2 from the germline V gene are GTSNPN and SVGIG (reference sequence). V was shortened by 3 bases and J by 3 bases, with 14 bases between the two germline ends. This sample is part of a study of beta chain features in type 1 diabetes. Study-wide points: Junctions at VDJ sites from type 1 diabetes patients had fewer insertions and more deletions. Type 1 diabetes patients had TCRB CDR3s that were shorter (moderately but significantly so) in all four CD4+ subsets.

Reverse transcription of all isolated RNA meant that expressed TCRB transcripts were sequenced. TCRdb's table, derived via immunoSEQ multiplex PCR, lists solely in-frame clones and lacks some. The top ten clones hold less than 0.025% of a sample with under 850,000 clones, about an eighth of them seen once. Sequencing was performed on naive CD4+ T cells from blood. This sequence joins TRBV30 and TRBJ1-2; D remains ambiguous. This sequence was found in a man younger than 35 with type 1 diabetes. The CDR3 spells CAWRRPVDYYGYTF. The CDR3 DNA sequence: TGTGCCTGGAGGCGCCCGGTGGACTACTATGGCTACACCTTC.